Shown below are 4 T cell receptor beta chains from a single sample sequenced in a study of CD8+ T cells in alopecia areata. The treatment here: oral pan-JAK inhibitor, 5-10 mg twice daily. Investigators isolated RNA and reverse transcribed it into cDNA to act as the sequencing template. Some clones are missing from TCRdb's copy, which holds only in-frame ones; the method was immunoSEQ multiplex PCR. The table has about 200,000 clones, more than 45% seen once. The sample was CD4+ T cells sorted from blood, taken at week 24, from a patient treated with tofacitinib. These receptors all stem from a human donor with alopecia areata.

V and J are TRBV27 and TRBJ2-7, with unresolved D. The CDR3 consists of 17 residues. Germline V CDR1 and CDR2: MNHEY, SMNVEV (reference sequence). Trimming shortened V by 5 bases and J by 7 bases, and 27 bases separated the two germline ends. The CDR3: CASSDKLGSASTQEQYF. The CDR3 DNA is TGTGCCAGCAGTGATAAGCTGGGCAGCGCGTCGACGCAAGAGCAGTACTTC.

The V gene is TRBV29-1, the J gene TRBJ1-5; D may be TRBD1 (5 bases). V shed 6 bases and J shed 3 bases, with 12 bases lying between them. The germline gives CDR1 SQVTM, CDR2 ANQGSEA. The CDR3 covers 13 residues. The CDR3 spells CSVGGGVNQPQHF. CDR3 bases: TGCAGCGTCGGTGGGGGGGTCAATCAGCCCCAGCATTTT.

V gene TRBV29-1 combines with J gene TRBJ2-5; D is unresolved. Germline-derived CDR1 and CDR2 are SQVTM and ANQGSEA. Trimming shortened V by 4 bases and J by 1 base, and 7 bases separated the two germline ends. The CDR3 runs to 12 residues. In nucleotides, the CDR3 is TGCAGCGTTGGAGTGACCCAAGAGACCCAGTACTTC. Translating it yields CSVGVTQETQYF.

On this clone itself: The identical CDR3 is also encoded by other nucleotide sequences in the sample. The V and J genes are TRBV18 and TRBJ2-5; D not resolved. Germline V CDR1 and CDR2: KGHSH, LQKENI. V was clipped by 2 bases and J by 5 bases, with 6 bases between them. This CDR3 region has 12 residues. The CDR3 loop reads CASSPRLETQYF. CDR3 bases: TGTGCCAGCTCACCAAGGCTGGAGACCCAGTACTTC.